Reported below is one T cell receptor (beta chain). Antigen specificity is unknown. Measured with immunoSEQ multiplex PCR; TCRdb has only the in-frame clones, and not every one. This sample carries around 80,000 clones, approximately 89% of them seen once, and the ten largest clones take about 0.2%. Peripheral blood came from all dose cohorts at three timepoints. This specimen comes from a study of OX40 agonist ivuxolimab in advanced cancers. Study summary: It was ivuxolimab, an agonistic anti-OX40 (CD134) antibody, that patients were treated with.

The study, taken as a whole, reports: With doses of 0.1 to 3.0 mg/kg, CD4+ and CD8+ blood T cells had undergone clonal expansion by week 6.

Specimen: CD4+ or CD8+ T cells sorted from blood, collected in a trial of the OX40 agonist ivuxolimab. The receptor comes from an adult with an advanced solid tumor such as melanoma, head and neck, liver or kidney cancer.

Written as DNA, the CDR3 is TGTGCCAGCAGTACCTCGACACCAACCTACGAGCAGTACTTC. Translated, it gives CASSTSTPTYEQYF. V gene TRBV28 combines with J gene TRBJ2-7, with D unclear. The V end was cut by 5 bases, the J end by 2 bases, with 13 bases between. Germline CDR1 MDHEN, CDR2 SYDVKM. The CDR3 loop spans 14 amino acids.